Described below is a single T cell receptor beta chain sequence and its context. The antigen is undetermined. The record originates from a study of shared clonotypes between healthy human individuals. Germline V gene lookup returns CDR1 SEHNR and CDR2 FQNEAQ (reference sequence). The CDR3 sequence is 15 residues long. V was shortened by 2 bases and J by 2 bases, with 7 bases between the two germline ends. Only in-frame clones appear in the TCRdb table, and some are missing; sequencing was by immunoSEQ multiplex PCR. The data hold 2 million to 2.5 million clones, with approximately 94% observed a single time. The naive CD8 subset, CD45RO-negative cells positively selected for CCR7, excluded terminally differentiated effector memory CD45RA+ cells. Study-wide findings and caveats: Across a handful of donors, naive CD4 shared roughly 5%, naive CD8 under 4%, memory CD4 2.3%, memory CD8 over 0.3%.

This clonotype was obtained from a man between 18 and 35 years old in good health. The chain couples TRBV7-9 to TRBJ2-6; D may be TRBD2 (5 bases). Sequences were obtained from naive CD8+ T cells sorted from blood. The CDR3 loop is CASSLFGAGANVLTF. CDR3 in DNA: TGTGCCAGCAGCTTATTCGGGGCTGGGGCCAACGTCCTGACTTTC.